The text below deals with one T cell receptor beta chain. Its specificity is not known. The method was immunoSEQ multiplex PCR; TCRdb's version includes in-frame clones alone and lacks a portion of them. Of approximately 52,000 clones in the sample, approximately 80% were seen once. This sample was taken from a study of PD-L1 blockade in urothelial cancer. Across the study: Treatment start was followed by blood analysis at 3 weeks (second dose) and again at 6 weeks. Blood samples had a median of 141,255 T cells, tens of thousands of unique TCRs, and clonality roughly 0.08. Study results and limitations: Pretreatment TCR clonality in blood, when below the median, was predictive of better survival. Durable benefit accompanied greater 3-week expansion of tumor-associated blood clones.

There are 16 residues in the CDR3. Looked up from germline, CDR1 is MDHEN and CDR2 is SYDVKM. Trimming removed 2 bases from V and 5 bases from J; junction bases left unmatched: 4. The sequence was obtained from a man aged 65 to 85 with urothelial cancer. This specimen consisted of PBMCs, obtained around atezolizumab (anti-PD-L1) treatment. This rearrangement joins TRBV28 to TRBJ2-1; 12 nucleotides match TRBD2. The CDR3 reads CASSLLAGGLDNEQFF. The CDR3 bases are TGTGCCAGCAGTTTACTAGCGGGAGGGCTGGACAATGAGCAGTTCTTC. The full variable domain, its missing parts supplied by reference TRBV28 and TRBJ2-1, is DVKVTQSSRYLVKRTGEKVFLECVQDMDHENMFWYRQDPGLGLRLIYFSYDVKMKEKGDIPEGYSVSREKKERFSLILESASTNQTSMYLCASSLLAGGLDNEQFFGPGTRLTVL.